One TCR beta chain is described in this entry. This entry belongs to a study of blood T cell repertoires in COVID-19. This table comes from immunoSEQ multiplex PCR, and its TCRdb copy is limited to in-frame clones, with some not included. The sample gives about 310,000 clones, 70% to 90% of which show up once; over 2% is in the top ten. With 8 bases removed from V and 0 bases from J, the gap between germline ends came to 13 bases. CDR1 and CDR2 (germline): PRHDT, FYEKMQ (reference sequence). The length of the CDR3 is 14 residues. Cohort assignment relied on participant-reported clinical history. The chain links TRBV13 to TRBJ1-2; D remains unclear. The material sequenced was PBMCs or T cells enriched from blood (not recorded which). The origin of this receptor is a man aged 30 to 39 who had recovered from COVID-19. CDR3 in DNA: TGTGCCAGCGGAGCCGGGAACTCTAACTATGGCTACACCTTC. It translates to CASGAGNSNYGYTF.